The clone carrying this T cell receptor beta chain came up many times. The CDR3 is 13 amino acids. Germline-derived CDR1 and CDR2 are SQVTM and ANQGSEA. Trimming took off 6 bases at V and 2 bases at J, with 14 bases between the two ends. This record comes from a study of identical twins. Through template switching, a universal primer site was introduced, and the cDNA contained unique molecular identifiers. TCRdb re-called the 5' RACE reads with MiXCR, one entry per CDR3 protein. The repertoire has about 690,000 distinct CDR3 sequences, approximately 22% of them found once; the top ten carry approximately 4.3%. Separately, the same data were catalogued under a study of T cells expressing NK-cell markers.

Source material: PBMCs. This receptor was obtained from a woman between 18 and 30 years old in good health. The genes are TRBV29-1 and TRBJ2-7; tentatively, D is TRBD2 (5 bases). In nucleotides, the CDR3 is TGCAGCGTGGGAGCGCACGACACCTACGAGCAGTACTTC. It is translated as CSVGAHDTYEQYF.